This T cell receptor (beta chain) was recorded in a study of blood T cell repertoires in COVID-19. The wider study: Some COVID-19 samples were acute and others convalescent; all came from the United States, Italy and Spain. The analysed material was cDNA or gDNA that came from T cells, B-cell-depleted T cells, or PBMCs.

The V gene's germline CDR1 is LGHNA and CDR2 YNFKEQ. The CDR3 numbers 14 amino acids, ends counted. In the authors' methods: Reference gene primer amplification yielded estimated nucleated cell counts. Clones were sequenced by immunoSEQ multiplex PCR, and TCRdb holds only the in-frame ones, with some missing. The DNA was the basis for D and trimming; V, J and clone size are from that table. Among about 33,000 clones, just under 80% were seen once, and the ten largest hold 30% to 40%. A word on this clone: This is likely a read error, given that the CDR3 carries no conserved phenylalanine or tryptophan at its end. The limits of the CDR3 on the DNA are not certain, so only TCRdb's listed CDR3 is given.

The source material was peripheral blood. The chain couples TRBV4-2 to TRBJ1-1. This receptor was taken from an elderly man with acute or convalescent COVID-19. CDR3 sequence: CASSQVGVGGLAVA.